Below are 19 T cell receptor beta chains sequenced from a single sample in a study of CXCR3-negative and CXCR3-positive naive CD8 T cells (dated by TCRdb to between 2018 and 2021). General findings and caveats noted by the study authors: TRB CDR3s from CXCR3-positive naive cells showed higher hydrophobicity (lower Kidera factor 4), lower energy, and higher strength and volume indices than CXCR3-negative naive cells.

The sample was run on a NextSeq 550. The Human TCR Profiling Kit (MiLaboratory) was used to make UMI-labeled 5' RACE TRB cDNA libraries. TCRdb reprocessed the reads, so every CDR3 protein sequence counts as one entry and DNA is not shown. This specimen's table enumerates under 150,000 distinct CDR3 sequences. The top ten clonotypes cover around 0.62% of the sample. No antigens are known for them. The sequenced sample consisted of naive CXCR3+ CD8+ T cells from blood. The sample's cell subset or site, from its label and the paper: CD45RO-CCR7+CD27+CD95- naive CD8+ T cells expressing CXCR3 (TNR3+). The source of these receptors is a human donor in good health. Some clones in this sample may be carry-over from other donors' samples.

V gene TRBV10-3 combines with J gene TRBJ2-7; TCRdb outputs TRBD2, but without DNA this stays unchecked. The CDR3 consists of 13 residues. Germline-derived CDR1 and CDR2 are ENHRY and SYGVKD. CDR3 residues: CAISDGLDYEQYF.

V gene TRBV9 combines with J gene TRBJ2-1; without DNA, the TCRdb call of TRBD1 cannot be checked. The CDR3 spans 17 residues. The V gene's germline CDR1 is SGDLS and CDR2 YYNGEE. This chain's CDR3 is CASSVKSGDRVDNEQFF.

The chain combines TRBV7-9 with TRBJ2-7; the TRBD2 assignment by TCRdb is unverifiable without DNA. The CDR3 is 16 residues long. Germline-derived CDR1 and CDR2 are SEHNR and FQNEAQ (reference sequence). The CDR3 sequence: CASVRGSGSNAYEQYF.

The chain joins TRBV29-1 to TRBJ2-1; there is no DNA to check the TCRdb D call of TRBD2. CDR1 SQVTM and CDR2 ANQGSEA come from the germline V gene. CDR3 length equals 14 residues. CDR3 residues: CSASGTYRFNEQFF.

This chain connects TRBV5-6 to TRBJ1-1. This CDR3 has 13 residues. Germline-derived CDR1 and CDR2 are SGHDT and YYEEEE. CDR3 region: CASSLARNTEAFF.

The chain joins TRBV4-1 to TRBJ2-7; TCRdb's assignment of TRBD1 cannot be checked, as there is no DNA. Germline CDR1 and CDR2: MGHRA and YSYEKL. This CDR3 contains 15 residues. The chain's CDR3 is CASSHIQGGISEQYF.

This chain connects TRBV5-8 to TRBJ2-5; as DNA is missing, the TRBD2 call by TCRdb cannot be tested. This CDR3 is 13 amino acids long. Germline-derived CDR1 and CDR2 are SGHTS and YDEGEE. The CDR3 here is CASPGLKQETQYF.

V usage is TRBV27 and J usage is TRBJ2-7. The germline V gene has CDR1 MNHEY and CDR2 SMNVEV (reference sequence). CDR3 length equals 14 residues. CDR3 amino acids: CASSLSGADYEQYF.

The chain couples TRBV29-1 to TRBJ2-1; the TCRdb call, TRBD1, lacks DNA for checking. The CDR3 has 16 amino acids. In germline, CDR1 is SQVTM, CDR2 ANQGSEA. The CDR3 region is CSVEDQPGQGSNEQFF.

The rearrangement uses TRBV25-1 and TRBJ1-1. The CDR3 sequence is 12 residues long. The germline CDR1 and CDR2 sequences are MGHDK and SYGVNS. The CDR3 sequence: CASQRYGDGAFF.

The rearrangement links TRBV11-2 to TRBJ2-4; TCRdb selects TRBD2, and the lack of DNA leaves this call unchecked. Germline CDR1 SGHAT, CDR2 FQNNGV. This CDR3 region has 15 residues. CDR3 in amino acids: CASSLAFGEGLVQYF.

J is TRBJ2-3 and V is TRBV12-3 or TRBV12-4; TCRdb calls TRBD2, which cannot be checked without DNA. The CDR3 consists of 15 residues. The CDR3 is CASSWTSGSTDTQYF.

Here the CDR3 reads CASSSLKDGDTEAFF. The chain recombines TRBV7-8 with TRBJ1-1. Germline V gene lookup returns CDR1 SGHVS and CDR2 FQNEAQ. The CDR3 covers 15 residues. The complete variable domain, with remaining parts taken from reference TRBV7-8 and TRBJ1-1, reads GAGVSQSPRYKVAKRGQDVALRCDPISGHVSLFWYQQALGQGPEFLTYFQNEAQLDKSGLPSDRFFAERPEGSVSTLKIQRTQQEDSAVYLCASSSLKDGDTEAFFGQGTRLTVV.

The CDR3 spells CASNQGGNTEAFF. The chain uses TRBV6-5 and TRBJ1-1; TCRdb's assignment of TRBD1 cannot be checked, as there is no DNA. Looked up from germline, CDR1 is MNHEY and CDR2 is SVGAGI. The CDR3 runs 13 residues.

This CDR3 reads CATHSYADTQYF. The chain joins TRBV7-9 to TRBJ2-3. Germline V gene lookup returns CDR1 SEHNR and CDR2 FQNEAQ (reference sequence). The CDR3 has 12 amino acids.

The chain has TRBV4-2 and TRBJ1-1; absent DNA, TCRdb's TRBD1 call cannot be checked. The CDR3 is 13 residues long. Germline V lookup: CDR1 LGHNA, CDR2 YNFKEQ. The CDR3 here is CASSIGAGTEAFF.

The chain carries TRBV5-6 and TRBJ2-3; TCRdb's D call, TRBD1, is unchecked because there is no DNA. Germline V gives CDR1 SGHDT, CDR2 YYEEEE. CDR3 length: 14 residues. The CDR3 sequence: CASRPGQVPDTQYF.

The chain links TRBV12-5 to TRBJ2-7; the TCRdb D gene call, TRBD1, has no DNA to confirm it. The germline V gene has CDR1 LGHNT and CDR2 FRNRAP. CDR3 length equals 15 residues. The CDR3 protein is CASGSWTGGLEEQYF. Combining the CDR3 with reference TRBV12-5 and TRBJ2-7 gives the whole variable domain DARVTQTPRHKVTEMGQEVTMRCQPILGHNTVFWYRQTMMQGLELLAYFRNRAPLDDSGMPKDRFSAEMPDATLATLKIQPSEPRDSAVYFCASGSWTGGLEEQYFGPGTRLTVT.

The chain uses TRBV5-6 and TRBJ2-2; the D call from TCRdb, TRBD2, cannot be confirmed without DNA. Germline V lookup: CDR1 SGHDT, CDR2 YYEEEE. The CDR3 has 16 amino acids. CDR3 region: CASSVRLAGGTGELFF.